This TCR beta chain was obtained from a study of blood T cell repertoires in COVID-19. Study in general: Spain, Italy and the United States supplied samples that represented acute and convalescent COVID-19. Sample material is recorded as cDNA or gDNA derived from T cells, B-cell-depleted T cells, or PBMCs.

Per the study methods: It was from reference gene primer amplification that nucleated cell counts were estimated. This table comes from immunoSEQ multiplex PCR, and its TCRdb copy is limited to in-frame clones, with some not included. V and J calls and clone size are as listed in that table; D and trimming were resolved from the DNA. The sample contains roughly 300,000 clones, around 85% of which appear only once. It was during active infection that Seattle patients were enrolled and then longitudinally followed. The germline CDR1 and CDR2 sequences are MDHEN and SYDVKM. Trimming at V came to 7 bases and at J to 2 bases, leaving 6 bases not matched to a gene. The CDR3 spans 15 residues.

V gene TRBV28 combines with J gene TRBJ2-1, with 9 nucleotides matching TRBD1. This sequence originates from a human donor with COVID-19, enrolled during active disease. The donor label of this sample is uncertain. Sequencing was performed on peripheral blood. CDR3 protein: CASTGGDRAYNEQFF. In DNA form, the CDR3 reads TGTGCCAGCACTGGGGGGGACAGGGCCTACAATGAGCAGTTCTTC.